Presented here are 19 T cell receptor beta chains from one specimen sequenced in a study of PD-1 blockade in classical Hodgkin lymphoma. There was relapse after autologous stem cell transplantation in every patient, and there was variation in brentuximab vedotin exposure. Libraries were prepared by immunoSEQ multiplex PCR; TCRdb keeps only in-frame clonotypes and omits some of them. The sample shows 100,000 or so clones, approximately 90% of them seen only once. Sequenced material: peripheral blood mononuclear cells (PBMCs), taken before the second cycle of nivolumab. These TCRs come from a human donor with classical Hodgkin lymphoma.

This clone has only one observation. The chain uses TRBV28 and TRBJ2-1; 10 bases map to TRBD1. The CDR3 contains 14 residues. From germline, CDR1 is MDHEN and CDR2 SYDVKM. Germline trimming cut 8 bases from V and 4 bases from J; bases unmatched to any gene: 5. The CDR3 spells CASYGTGEYNEQFF. In nucleotides, the CDR3 is TGTGCCAGCTACGGGACAGGGGAATACAATGAGCAGTTCTTC.

The CDR3 sequence is CASSFGGQGLHEQFF. CDR3 coding DNA: TGTGCCAGCAGCTTCGGTGGACAGGGTTTACATGAGCAGTTCTTC. The rearrangement links TRBV7-2 to TRBJ2-1; 8 positions agree with TRBD1. This CDR3 is 15 amino acids long. Germline V gene data show CDR1 as SGHTA and CDR2 as FQGNSA. After removal of 3 bases from V and 8 bases from J, the junction contained 9 bases not matched to a gene. Variable domain in full (rest from reference TRBV7-2 and TRBJ2-1): GAGVSQSPSNKVTEKGKDVELRCDPISGHTALYWYRQSLGQGLEFLIYFQGNSAPDKSGLPSDRFSAERTGGSVSTLTIQRTQQEDSAVYLCASSFGGQGLHEQFFGPGTRLTVL.

This clone was seen a few times. This chain joins TRBV30 and TRBJ1-1, with D possibly being TRBD1 (6 bases). The germline V gene has CDR1 GTSNPN and CDR2 SVGIG (reference sequence). V was shortened by 8 bases and J by 1 base, with 11 bases between the two germline ends. This CDR3 has 12 amino acids. The CDR3 loop is CAGRQENTEAFF. CDR3 DNA: TGTGCCGGAAGACAGGAGAACACTGAAGCTTTCTTT. Full variable domain (remainder filled in from reference TRBV30 and TRBJ1-1): SQTIHQWPATLVQPVGSPLSLECTVEGTSNPNLYWYRQAAGRGLQLLFYSVGIGQISSEVPQNLSASRPQDRQFILSSKKLLLSDSGFYLCAGRQENTEAFFGQGTRLTVV.

The chain links TRBV27 to TRBJ2-5; D assignment may be TRBD1 or TRBD2 (5 bases each). V lost 6 bases, J lost 2 bases, and 19 bases lay in between. Germline lookup yields CDR1 MNHEY and CDR2 SMNVEV (reference sequence). The CDR3 extends over 16 amino acids. CDR3 sequence (DNA): TGTGCCAGCAGCTCTCACGCGACGAGGGGACAAGAGACCCAGTACTTC. It encodes CASSSHATRGQETQYF.

This clone was found many times. V is TRBV7-2 and J is TRBJ1-6; maybe TRBD1 (5 bases). Trimming took 5 bases from V and 8 from J, leaving 16 bases between them. The CDR3 spans 15 residues. Germline V gene data show CDR1 as SGHTA and CDR2 as FQGNSA. The CDR3 sequence is CASSPWGVLDSPLHF. In DNA, the CDR3 is TGTGCCAGCAGCCCGTGGGGGGTATTGGATTCACCCCTCCACTTT.

The V gene is TRBV6-5, the J gene TRBJ1-2; D is unclear. Deletions cut 0 bases from V and 0 bases from J, with 11 bases between. The length of the CDR3 is 16 residues. Germline-derived CDR1 and CDR2 are MNHEY and SVGAGI. The CDR3 sequence is CASSYSRVGANYGYTF. CDR3 sequence (DNA): TGTGCCAGCAGTTACTCGAGGGTTGGGGCTAACTATGGCTACACCTTC.

The CDR3 region is CSGRRNTEAFF. CDR3 nucleotides: TGCAGTGGACGAAGGAACACTGAAGCTTTCTTT. The gene calls are TRBV20-1 and TRBJ1-1; D is ambiguous. From germline, CDR1 is DFQATT and CDR2 SNEGSKA (reference sequence). This CDR3 is 11 amino acids long. The germline V and J ends were trimmed by 7 bases and 1 base, with 7 bases remaining between them.

The chain uses TRBV19 and TRBJ2-1; 7 bases are a match to TRBD2. The germline CDR1 and CDR2 sequences are LNHDA and SQIVND (reference sequence). This CDR3 is built from 16 residues. With 6 bases clipped from V and 1 base from J, the junction kept 9 bases outside the gene matches. As DNA, the CDR3 is TGTGCCAGTAGCAGAAGCGGGGTCTCATCCTACAATGAGCAGTTCTTC. This sequence encodes CASSRSGVSSYNEQFF.

The chain is built from TRBV18 and TRBJ2-2; TRBD1 is a possible D gene (5 bases). This CDR3 comprises 14 residues. With 2 bases removed from V and 3 bases from J, the gap between germline ends came to 7 bases. Per germline, CDR1 KGHSH and CDR2 LQKENI. CDR3 sequence (DNA): TGTGCCAGCTCACCAGGCAGGGACACCGGGGAGCTGTTTTTT. Translation: CASSPGRDTGELFF.

This chain uses TRBV14 with TRBJ2-7, with D uncertain. Germline CDR1 and CDR2: SGHDN and FVKESK. Trimming shortened V by 4 bases and J by 6 bases, and 19 bases separated the two germline ends. The CDR3 runs 15 residues. The CDR3 region has the DNA TGTGCCAGCAGCCCTGAATTATGGCCCCTACGCGAGCAGTACTTC. Translation: CASSPELWPLREQYF.

J is TRBJ1-5 and V is TRBV28, with D hard to call. The CDR3 consists of 15 residues. Germline CDR1 and CDR2: MDHEN and SYDVKM. V lost 7 bases and J 0 bases, leaving 13 bases between the germline ends. The CDR3 DNA sequence: TGTGCCAGCACCACGGACGGCAATAGCAATCAGCCCCAGCATTTT. It specifies CASTTDGNSNQPQHF.

V usage is TRBV6-1 and J usage is TRBJ2-7; TRBD1 matches 8 bases. This CDR3 is 16 amino acids long. Germline CDR1 MNHNS, CDR2 SASEGT. J was trimmed by 2 bases and V by 3 bases; bases with no gene match: 9. Here the CDR3 DNA reads TGTGCCAGCAGTGACCCAAGACAGGGGACCGCCTACGAGCAGTACTTC. Amino acids: CASSDPRQGTAYEQYF.

This chain's CDR3 is CASSGFNYGYTF. Here the CDR3 DNA reads TGTGCCAGTAGTGGGTTTAACTATGGCTACACCTTC. The chain employs TRBV19 and TRBJ1-2, with D unclear. V lost 5 bases to trimming and J lost 1 base, with 5 bases between them. Germline-derived CDR1 and CDR2 are LNHDA and SQIVND (reference sequence). This CDR3 is built from 12 residues.

The sample holds a few counts of this clone. This rearrangement joins TRBV5-1 to TRBJ1-1; 7 bases line up with TRBD1. The V gene's germline CDR1 is SGHRS and CDR2 YFSETQ. The CDR3 consists of 14 residues. V was pared by 5 bases and J by 4 bases, with 8 bases of the junction left unmatched. The CDR3 is CASSLRDSFTEAFF. As DNA, the CDR3 is TGCGCCAGCAGTCTCCGGGACAGCTTCACTGAAGCTTTCTTT.

The DNA of the CDR3 is TGTGCCAGTAGTACCTTCGACAGGGGGGGGGCTGAAGCTTTCTTT. Protein product: CASSTFDRGGAEAFF. The V call is TRBV19, the J call TRBJ1-1, with 9 bases identical to TRBD1. Germline V gives CDR1 LNHDA, CDR2 SQIVND (reference sequence). CDR3 length: 15 residues. V lost 4 bases to trimming and J lost 6 bases; unmatched junction nucleotides: 9.

The chain recombines TRBV7-2 with TRBJ2-1; the match to TRBD2 covers 9 bases. CDR1 is SGHTA and CDR2 is FQGNSA in the germline V gene. The J segment lost 8 bases and the V segment lost 0 bases, leaving 17 bases of the junction unmatched. The CDR3 length is 19 residues. The CDR3 DNA reads TGTGCCAGCAGCTTAGCCCTCTTCCTACAGCGGGGGGCGGCGCATGAGCAGTTCTTC. It translates to CASSLALFLQRGAAHEQFF.

V and J are TRBV18 and TRBJ1-2; 9 positions match TRBD1. J lost 3 bases, V lost 3 bases, and 11 bases had no gene match. The CDR3 is made up of 17 amino acids. The germline gives CDR1 KGHSH, CDR2 LQKENI. CDR3 amino acids: CASSPLQNRDRDYGYTF. The DNA for the CDR3 is TGTGCCAGCTCACCCCTTCAGAACCGGGACAGGGACTATGGCTACACCTTC.

This chain joins TRBV9 and TRBJ1-3; 8 nucleotides align to TRBD1. The V and J ends lost 4 bases and 0 bases, in that order; junction bases with no gene match: 9. The V gene's germline CDR1 is SGDLS and CDR2 YYNGEE. The CDR3 covers 17 residues. The CDR3 spells CASSPRTGPHSGNTIYF. The CDR3 coding sequence is TGTGCCAGCAGCCCCCGGACAGGGCCTCACTCTGGAAACACCATATATTTT.

The rearrangement joins TRBV7-6 to TRBJ1-1, with D possibly matching TRBD1 (5 bases). V was pared by 1 base and J by 1 base, with 10 bases between. CDR3 length: 15 amino acids. The germline CDR1 and CDR2 sequences are SGHVS and FNYEAQ. CDR3 DNA: TGTGCCAGCAGCTTAGTCGGGGGGGAGAACACTGAAGCTTTCTTT. It specifies CASSLVGGENTEAFF. Using reference TRBV7-6 and TRBJ1-1 for the parts outside the CDR3, the full variable domain is GAGVSQSPRYKVTKRGQDVALRCDPISGHVSLYWYRQALGQGPEFLTYFNYEAQQDKSGLPNDRFSAERPEGSISTLTIQRTEQRDSAMYRCASSLVGGENTEAFFGQGTRLTVV.